The text below deals with one T cell receptor (beta chain). The entry originates in a study of T cell changes during pregnancy in multiple sclerosis. CDR1 and CDR2 (germline): SGHRS, YFSETQ. The CDR3 sequence is 17 residues long. J lost 3 bases, V lost 0 bases, and 9 bases had no gene match. Produced via immunoSEQ multiplex PCR; TCRdb's table is partial and in-frame only. The sample lists 35,000 to 40,000 clones; 90% were seen once. The sequence came from a female donor in good health, enrolled as a control in a pregnancy study. The genes are TRBV5-1 and TRBJ2-5; 9 positions agree with TRBD1. This specimen consisted of peripheral blood, obtained in the third trimester of pregnancy. CDR3 protein: CASSLAAGTGLEETQYF. The CDR3 nucleotides read TGCGCCAGCAGCTTGGCTGCCGGGACAGGGCTGGAAGAGACCCAGTACTTC. Variable domain in full (rest from reference TRBV5-1 and TRBJ2-5): KAGVTQTPRYLIKTRGQQVTLSCSPISGHRSVSWYQQTPGQGLQFLFEYFSETQRNKGNFPGRFSGRQFSNSRSEMNVSTLELGDSALYLCASSLAAGTGLEETQYFGPGTRLLVL.